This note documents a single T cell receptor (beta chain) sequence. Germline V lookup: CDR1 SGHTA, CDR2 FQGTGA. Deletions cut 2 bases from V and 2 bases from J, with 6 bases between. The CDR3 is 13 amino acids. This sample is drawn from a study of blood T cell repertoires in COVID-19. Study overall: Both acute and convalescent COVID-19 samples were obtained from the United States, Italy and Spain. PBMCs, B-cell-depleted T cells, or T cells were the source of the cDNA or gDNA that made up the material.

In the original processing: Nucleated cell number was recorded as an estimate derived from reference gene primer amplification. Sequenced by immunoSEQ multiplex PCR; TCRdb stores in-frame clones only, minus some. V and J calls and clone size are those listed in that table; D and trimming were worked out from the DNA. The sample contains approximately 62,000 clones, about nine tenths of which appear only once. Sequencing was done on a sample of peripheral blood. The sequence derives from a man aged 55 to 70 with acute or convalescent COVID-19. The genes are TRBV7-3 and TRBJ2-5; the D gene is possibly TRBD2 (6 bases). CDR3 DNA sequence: TGTGCCAGCAGCTTAGGGGGGCAAGAGACCCAGTACTTC. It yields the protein CASSLGGQETQYF.